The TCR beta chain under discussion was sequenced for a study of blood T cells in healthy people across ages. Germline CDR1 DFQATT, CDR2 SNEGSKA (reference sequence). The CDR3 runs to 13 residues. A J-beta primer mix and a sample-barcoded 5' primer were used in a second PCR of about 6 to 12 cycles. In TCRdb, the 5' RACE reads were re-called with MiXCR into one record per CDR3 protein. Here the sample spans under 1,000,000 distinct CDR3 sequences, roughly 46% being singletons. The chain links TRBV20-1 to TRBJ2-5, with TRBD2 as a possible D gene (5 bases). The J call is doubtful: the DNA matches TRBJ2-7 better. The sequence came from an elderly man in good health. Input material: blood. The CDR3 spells CSATSGSTYEQYF. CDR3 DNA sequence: TGCAGTGCTACCAGCGGCAGTACCTACGAGCAGTACTTC.